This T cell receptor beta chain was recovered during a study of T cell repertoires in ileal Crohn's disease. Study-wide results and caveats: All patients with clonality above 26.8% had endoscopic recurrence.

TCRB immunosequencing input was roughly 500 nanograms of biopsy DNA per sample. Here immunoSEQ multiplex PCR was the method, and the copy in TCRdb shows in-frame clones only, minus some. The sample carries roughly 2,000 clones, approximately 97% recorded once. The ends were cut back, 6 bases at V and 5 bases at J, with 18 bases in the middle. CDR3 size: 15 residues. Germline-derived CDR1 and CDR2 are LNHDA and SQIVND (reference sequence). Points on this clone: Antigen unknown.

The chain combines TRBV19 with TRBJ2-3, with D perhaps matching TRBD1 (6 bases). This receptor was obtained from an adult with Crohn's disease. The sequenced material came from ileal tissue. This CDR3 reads CASSTLQGTRDTQYF. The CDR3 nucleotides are TGTGCCAGTAGCACTCTTCAGGGGACGAGAGATACGCAGTATTTT.